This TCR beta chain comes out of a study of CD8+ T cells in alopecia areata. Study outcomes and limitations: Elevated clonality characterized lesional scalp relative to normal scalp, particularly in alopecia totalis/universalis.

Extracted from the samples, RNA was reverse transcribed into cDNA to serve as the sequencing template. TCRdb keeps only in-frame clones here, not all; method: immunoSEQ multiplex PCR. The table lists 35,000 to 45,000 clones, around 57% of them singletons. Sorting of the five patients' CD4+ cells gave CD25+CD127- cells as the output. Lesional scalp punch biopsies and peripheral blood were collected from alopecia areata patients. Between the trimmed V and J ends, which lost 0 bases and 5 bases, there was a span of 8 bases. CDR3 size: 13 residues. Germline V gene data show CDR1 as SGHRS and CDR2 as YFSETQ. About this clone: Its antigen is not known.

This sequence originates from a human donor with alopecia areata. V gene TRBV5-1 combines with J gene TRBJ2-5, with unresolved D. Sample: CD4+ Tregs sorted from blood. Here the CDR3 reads CASSLGPRETQYF. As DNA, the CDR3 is TGCGCCAGCAGCTTGGGGCCTAGGGAGACCCAGTACTTC. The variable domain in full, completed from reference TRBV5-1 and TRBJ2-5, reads KAGVTQTPRYLIKTRGQQVTLSCSPISGHRSVSWYQQTPGQGLQFLFEYFSETQRNKGNFPGRFSGRQFSNSRSEMNVSTLELGDSALYLCASSLGPRETQYFGPGTRLLVL.